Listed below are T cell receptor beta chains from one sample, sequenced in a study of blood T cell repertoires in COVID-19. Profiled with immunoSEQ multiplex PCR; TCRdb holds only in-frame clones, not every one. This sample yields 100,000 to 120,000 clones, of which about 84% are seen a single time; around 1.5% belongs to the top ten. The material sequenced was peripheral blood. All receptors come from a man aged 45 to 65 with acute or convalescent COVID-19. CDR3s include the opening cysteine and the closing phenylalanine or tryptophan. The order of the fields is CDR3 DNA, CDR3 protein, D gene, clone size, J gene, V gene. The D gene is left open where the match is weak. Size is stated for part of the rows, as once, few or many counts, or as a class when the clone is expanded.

cdr3_nt: TGTGCCAGCAGTTACTCACGGACAGGGGGACGAGGCTACACCTTC; cdr3_aa: CASSYSRTGGRGYTF; d_call: TRBD1; clone_size: NA; j_call: TRBJ1-2; v_call: TRBV6-5
cdr3_nt: TGTGCCAGCAGTCTCAGTCTTGGAGGAAATGAGCAGTTCTTC; cdr3_aa: CASSLSLGGNEQFF; d_call: NA; clone_size: NA; j_call: TRBJ2-1; v_call: TRBV6-5
cdr3_nt: TGTGCCAGCAGCGTGGGCTCTTCGAGCGAGCAGTACTTC; cdr3_aa: CASSVGSSSEQYF; d_call: NA; clone_size: NA; j_call: TRBJ2-7; v_call: TRBV9
cdr3_nt: TGTGCCAGCAGCTTGGCCGGGACAGGGGGCGTCAATGGCTACACCTTC; cdr3_aa: CASSLAGTGGVNGYTF; d_call: TRBD1; clone_size: NA; j_call: TRBJ1-2; v_call: TRBV5-6
cdr3_nt: TGTGCCAGCAGTCAGACCTACGAGCAGTACTTC; cdr3_aa: CASSQTYEQYF; d_call: NA; clone_size: NA; j_call: TRBJ2-7; v_call: TRBV6-5
cdr3_nt: TGTGCCAGCAGCCAAGGGGGCTATTCGAACACCGGGGAGCTGTTTTTT; cdr3_aa: CASSQGGYSNTGELFF; d_call: NA; clone_size: NA; j_call: TRBJ2-2; v_call: TRBV3-1/TRBV3-2
cdr3_nt: TGTGCCAGCAGTGAATTGAGGGGCACAGATACGCAGTATTTT; cdr3_aa: CASSELRGTDTQYF; d_call: NA; clone_size: NA; j_call: TRBJ2-3; v_call: TRBV2
cdr3_nt: TGTGCCAGTAGTATGCGGGATGGTAATGGCTACACCTTC; cdr3_aa: CASSMRDGNGYTF; d_call: NA; clone_size: NA; j_call: TRBJ1-2; v_call: TRBV19
cdr3_nt: TGCGCCAGCAGCTTGGCCCTTGAGCAGTTCTTC; cdr3_aa: CASSLALEQFF; d_call: NA; clone_size: NA; j_call: TRBJ2-1; v_call: TRBV5-1
cdr3_nt: TGTGCCAGCGGTCAATCCCAGTTACAGGGGGTCGGGTCACCCCTCCACTTT; cdr3_aa: CASGQSQLQGVGSPLHF; d_call: TRBD1; clone_size: NA; j_call: TRBJ1-6; v_call: TRBV6-6
cdr3_nt: TGTGCCAGCAGCTCTGGACTAAGCGGGGCCGCCTACCAAGAGACCCAGTACTTC; cdr3_aa: CASSSGLSGAAYQETQYF; d_call: TRBD2; clone_size: few; j_call: TRBJ2-5; v_call: TRBV3-1/TRBV3-2
cdr3_nt: TGTGCCAGCAGTGAAGCGACAGGGAATCAGCCCCAGCATTTT; cdr3_aa: CASSEATGNQPQHF; d_call: TRBD1; clone_size: NA; j_call: TRBJ1-5; v_call: TRBV6-1
cdr3_nt: TGTGCCAGCAGTTCGAATATTGACAGCTCCTACGAGCAGTACTTC; cdr3_aa: CASSSNIDSSYEQYF; d_call: NA; clone_size: NA; j_call: TRBJ2-7; v_call: TRBV28
cdr3_nt: TGTGCCAGCGCCGACAGGGCGAACACTGAAGCTTTCTTT; cdr3_aa: CASADRANTEAFF; d_call: TRBD1; clone_size: few; j_call: TRBJ1-1; v_call: TRBV2
cdr3_nt: TGTGCCAGCAGCGCCGGGACAGGGGGTGGAGGCGGTGAAAAACTGTTTTTT; cdr3_aa: CASSAGTGGGGGEKLFF; d_call: TRBD1; clone_size: NA; j_call: TRBJ1-4; v_call: TRBV5-6
cdr3_nt: TGTGCCAGCAGTTCCCCGACAGGGGGCAATCAGCCCCAGCATTTT; cdr3_aa: CASSSPTGGNQPQHF; d_call: TRBD1; clone_size: NA; j_call: TRBJ1-5; v_call: TRBV28
cdr3_nt: TGTGCCAGCAGGCCATCACAGGGAAACACCATATATTTT; cdr3_aa: CASRPSQGNTIYF; d_call: NA; clone_size: NA; j_call: TRBJ1-3; v_call: TRBV12-3/TRBV12-4
cdr3_nt: TGTGCCAGCACCTCGGCGGGGGGTCGATCACCCCTCCACTTT; cdr3_aa: CASTSAGGRSPLHF; d_call: NA; clone_size: once; j_call: TRBJ1-6; v_call: TRBV3-1/TRBV3-2
cdr3_nt: TGCAGCGTTGGTACAACAGGGGGCACTGAAGCTTTCTTT; cdr3_aa: CSVGTTGGTEAFF; d_call: TRBD1; clone_size: once; j_call: TRBJ1-1; v_call: TRBV29-1
cdr3_nt: TGCGCCAGCAGCTGGACAAGGAACACTGAAGCTTTCTTT; cdr3_aa: CASSWTRNTEAFF; d_call: NA; clone_size: NA; j_call: TRBJ1-1; v_call: TRBV5-1
cdr3_nt: TGTGCCAGCAGCCAAGATCTGTTAAACCAAGAGACCCAGTACTTC; cdr3_aa: CASSQDLLNQETQYF; d_call: NA; clone_size: NA; j_call: TRBJ2-5; v_call: TRBV3-1/TRBV3-2
cdr3_nt: TGTGCCAGCGCCCGAGCGGATTACGAGCAGTACTTC; cdr3_aa: CASARADYEQYF; d_call: NA; clone_size: once; j_call: TRBJ2-7; v_call: TRBV7-9